This TCR beta chain was obtained from a study of blood T cell repertoires in COVID-19. Across the study: Samples taken during acute and convalescent COVID-19 were collected in the United States, Italy and Spain. From T cells, B-cell-depleted T cells, or PBMCs came the material, which was cDNA or gDNA.

The V gene's germline CDR1 is SGHRS and CDR2 YFSETQ. V shed 0 bases, J shed 3 bases, and the junction held 2 bases outside the gene matches. The CDR3 length is 15 residues. In the original workflow: From reference gene primer amplification, estimates of nucleated cell counts were derived. The repertoire was sequenced with immunoSEQ multiplex PCR; TCRdb's copy has only in-frame clones and lacks some. Clonal size and the V and J genes are those of that table, whereas D and trimming came from the DNA. The sample yields about 160,000 clones, 75% to 90% seen once. The sample was peripheral blood. This clonotype was sampled from a man between 65 and 85 years old with acute or convalescent COVID-19. V usage is TRBV5-1 and J usage is TRBJ2-1, with TRBD2 matching 8 bases. Here the CDR3 reads CASSLEGLDYNEQFF. CDR3 bases: TGCGCCAGCAGCTTGGAGGGACTAGACTACAATGAGCAGTTCTTC.